This T cell receptor beta chain was found in a study of blood T cell repertoires in COVID-19. In the study overall: The United States, Italy and Spain were the sources of the acute and convalescent COVID-19 samples. T cells, B-cell-depleted T cells, or PBMCs provided the cDNA or gDNA that served as material.

The CDR3 is made up of 12 amino acids. J gave up 9 bases and V 2 bases, and 2 bases lay outside the gene matches. Per germline, CDR1 SGHAT and CDR2 FQNNGV. Original analysis: Scientists estimated how many nucleated cells there were by amplifying reference gene primers. Sequenced by immunoSEQ multiplex PCR; TCRdb stores in-frame clones only, minus some. V and J calls and clone size are copied from that table; D and trimming were computed from the DNA. Of 250,000 to 300,000 clones in the sample, 80% to 95% were seen once. Sequenced: peripheral blood. The sequence derives from a woman in her thirties with COVID-19, enrolled during active disease. V is TRBV11-2 and J is TRBJ2-3; 7 bases are shared with TRBD2. Written as DNA, the CDR3 is TGTGCCAGCAGCTTAACAGCGGGGACGCAGTATTTT. As protein: CASSLTAGTQYF.